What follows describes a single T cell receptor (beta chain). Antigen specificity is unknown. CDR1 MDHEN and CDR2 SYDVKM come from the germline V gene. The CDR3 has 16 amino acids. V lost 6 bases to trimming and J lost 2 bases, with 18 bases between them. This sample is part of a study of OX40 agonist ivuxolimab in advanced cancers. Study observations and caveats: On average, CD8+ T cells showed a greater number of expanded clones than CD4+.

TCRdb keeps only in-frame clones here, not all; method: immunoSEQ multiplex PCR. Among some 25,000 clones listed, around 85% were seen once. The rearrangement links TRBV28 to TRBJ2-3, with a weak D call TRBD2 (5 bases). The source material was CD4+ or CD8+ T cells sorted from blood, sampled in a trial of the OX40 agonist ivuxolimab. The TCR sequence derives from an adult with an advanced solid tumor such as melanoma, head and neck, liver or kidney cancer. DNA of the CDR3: TGTGCCAGCAGCTCCTTGGAGCGGCCTTACACAGATACGCAGTATTTT. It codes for CASSSLERPYTDTQYF.